Given below is one T cell receptor beta chain in context. The antigen remains undetermined. The record originates from a study of multiple sclerosis patients with progressive multifocal leukoencephalopathy. Points from the study as a whole: Clones expanded at PML were already present before and during natalizumab.

V shed 5 bases and J 10 bases; nucleotides not matched to a gene: 6. There are 14 residues in the CDR3. The germline CDR1 and CDR2 sequences are MGHDK and SYGVNS. As to time point: before natalizumab initiation. All PML patients were female, and all patients had earlier interferon beta. Spiked into each PCR were synthetic inline TR CDR3 controls of all V-J pairings. Clones were sequenced by immunoSEQ multiplex PCR, and TCRdb holds only the in-frame ones, with some missing. The sample carries fewer than 40,000 clones, around 93% recorded once. The sequencing sample was made of PBMCs. The rearrangement links TRBV25-1 to TRBJ1-6; 9 nucleotides line up with TRBD1. The sequence was collected from a man aged 25 to 45 with multiple sclerosis. CDR3 protein: CASSWGTGSSPLHF. For the CDR3, the DNA is TGTGCCAGCAGTTGGGGGACAGGGAGCTCACCCCTCCACTTT.